What follows are 10 T cell receptor beta chains derived from one specimen sequenced in a study of blood T cell repertoires in COVID-19. Method: immunoSEQ multiplex PCR; TCRdb's copy keeps in-frame clones and lacks some. Altogether about 160,000 clones are present, about 90% being singletons, with the ten largest covering approximately 4%. Source material: peripheral blood. The receptors stem from a woman in her seventies with acute or convalescent COVID-19.

The CDR3 here is CASYDRGMNTEAFF. DNA of the CDR3: TGTGCCAGCTACGACAGGGGAATGAACACTGAAGCTTTCTTT. The chain carries TRBV2 and TRBJ1-1; 8 nucleotides match TRBD1. The ends lost 8 bases at V and 0 bases at J; junction bases unmatched: 5. The CDR3 length is 14 residues. Germline V gene lookup returns CDR1 SNHLY and CDR2 FYNNEI.

The J gene is TRBJ1-5, the V gene TRBV6-2 or TRBV6-3, with 9 bases lining up with TRBD1. Germline values: CDR1 MNHEY, CDR2 SVGEGT. The CDR3 is 17 amino acids. Trimming cost V 4 bases and J 6 bases; bases outside gene matches: 13. Written as DNA, the CDR3 is TGTGCCAGCAGTTCACACGGGACAGGGTCTAAGTTTCAGCCCCAGCATTTT. Its protein is CASSSHGTGSKFQPQHF.

This clone has a handful of counts. The rearrangement joins TRBV7-8 to TRBJ1-6; D is uncertain. Germline CDR1 and CDR2: SGHVS and FQNEAQ. Trimming left V 1 base short and J 6 bases short, with 13 bases between. The CDR3 runs 16 residues. The CDR3 region is CASSLDGSVGNSPLHF. CDR3 DNA: TGTGCCAGCAGCTTAGACGGCAGCGTTGGTAATTCACCCCTCCACTTT. The full variable domain, completed using reference TRBV7-8 and TRBJ1-6, is GAGVSQSPRYKVAKRGQDVALRCDPISGHVSLFWYQQALGQGPEFLTYFQNEAQLDKSGLPSDRFFAERPEGSVSTLKIQRTQQEDSAVYLCASSLDGSVGNSPLHFGNGTRLTVT.

This clone was counted only a few times. This chain uses TRBV9 with TRBJ1-6; no reliable D call. The CDR3 has 13 amino acids. The germline V gene encodes CDR1 SGDLS and CDR2 YYNGEE. Between the trimmed V and J ends, which lost 0 bases and 5 bases, there was a span of 3 bases. The CDR3 region is CASSVVDNSPLHF. As DNA, the CDR3 is TGTGCCAGCAGCGTAGTCGATAATTCACCCCTCCACTTT.

This chain uses TRBV9 with TRBJ1-2, with 8 bases lining up with TRBD1. The germline CDR1 and CDR2 sequences are SGDLS and YYNGEE. The CDR3 length is 15 residues. Trimming at V came to 3 bases and at J to 3 bases, leaving 7 bases not matched to a gene. In DNA, the CDR3 is TGTGCCAGCAGCGCGGGGGGACAGGTCGACTATGGCTACACCTTC. This sequence encodes CASSAGGQVDYGYTF.

The V call is TRBV6-5, the J call TRBJ2-7; D is ambiguous. V was cut by 2 bases and J by 0 bases, with 11 bases left in between. CDR3 length: 15 residues. Germline CDR1 reads MNHEY; CDR2 reads SVGAGI. This chain's CDR3 is CASSYGPESSYEQYF. The CDR3 region has the DNA TGTGCCAGCAGTTACGGGCCCGAGAGCTCCTACGAGCAGTACTTC.

The chain joins TRBV3-1 (or the pseudogene TRBV3-2) to TRBJ1-3; the D is unclear. This CDR3 comprises 16 residues. The germline V gene encodes CDR1 LGHDT and CDR2 YNNKEL (reference sequence). The V end lost 4 bases, the J end lost 1 base, and 14 bases lay between the germline ends. In nucleotides, the CDR3 is TGTGCCAGCAGCCTCCCTGCGGGCGGGTCTGGAAACACCATATATTTT. This gives the protein CASSLPAGGSGNTIYF.

The chain is built from TRBV4-1 and TRBJ1-5; D not certain. CDR1 and CDR2 from the germline V gene are MGHRA and YSYEKL. CDR3 length: 16 residues. Trimming took 0 bases from V and 2 from J, leaving 11 bases between them. Here the CDR3 DNA reads TGCGCCAGCAGCCAAGAAGAAAGCATCCGCAATCAGCCCCAGCATTTT. The encoded protein is CASSQEESIRNQPQHF.

This clone was picked up one time. The rearrangement joins TRBV4-1 to TRBJ1-3; D possibly corresponds to TRBD1 (5 bases). Germline V gives CDR1 MGHRA, CDR2 YSYEKL. Trimming cost V 0 bases and J 0 bases, with 9 bases left between them. The CDR3 runs to 16 residues. CDR3 sequence reads: CASSQDLQVSGNTIYF. In DNA form, the CDR3 reads TGCGCCAGCAGCCAAGATCTACAGGTCTCTGGAAACACCATATATTTT.

The chain carries TRBV27 and TRBJ1-2; possible D gene TRBD1, 5 bases. Per germline, CDR1 MNHEY and CDR2 SMNVEV (reference sequence). The CDR3 is made up of 16 amino acids. V lost 6 bases to trimming and J lost 0 bases, with 17 bases between them. The CDR3 nucleotides are TGTGCCAGCAGAACCGGGGAGGGACGAGCTAACTATGGCTACACCTTC. It codes for CASRTGEGRANYGYTF.